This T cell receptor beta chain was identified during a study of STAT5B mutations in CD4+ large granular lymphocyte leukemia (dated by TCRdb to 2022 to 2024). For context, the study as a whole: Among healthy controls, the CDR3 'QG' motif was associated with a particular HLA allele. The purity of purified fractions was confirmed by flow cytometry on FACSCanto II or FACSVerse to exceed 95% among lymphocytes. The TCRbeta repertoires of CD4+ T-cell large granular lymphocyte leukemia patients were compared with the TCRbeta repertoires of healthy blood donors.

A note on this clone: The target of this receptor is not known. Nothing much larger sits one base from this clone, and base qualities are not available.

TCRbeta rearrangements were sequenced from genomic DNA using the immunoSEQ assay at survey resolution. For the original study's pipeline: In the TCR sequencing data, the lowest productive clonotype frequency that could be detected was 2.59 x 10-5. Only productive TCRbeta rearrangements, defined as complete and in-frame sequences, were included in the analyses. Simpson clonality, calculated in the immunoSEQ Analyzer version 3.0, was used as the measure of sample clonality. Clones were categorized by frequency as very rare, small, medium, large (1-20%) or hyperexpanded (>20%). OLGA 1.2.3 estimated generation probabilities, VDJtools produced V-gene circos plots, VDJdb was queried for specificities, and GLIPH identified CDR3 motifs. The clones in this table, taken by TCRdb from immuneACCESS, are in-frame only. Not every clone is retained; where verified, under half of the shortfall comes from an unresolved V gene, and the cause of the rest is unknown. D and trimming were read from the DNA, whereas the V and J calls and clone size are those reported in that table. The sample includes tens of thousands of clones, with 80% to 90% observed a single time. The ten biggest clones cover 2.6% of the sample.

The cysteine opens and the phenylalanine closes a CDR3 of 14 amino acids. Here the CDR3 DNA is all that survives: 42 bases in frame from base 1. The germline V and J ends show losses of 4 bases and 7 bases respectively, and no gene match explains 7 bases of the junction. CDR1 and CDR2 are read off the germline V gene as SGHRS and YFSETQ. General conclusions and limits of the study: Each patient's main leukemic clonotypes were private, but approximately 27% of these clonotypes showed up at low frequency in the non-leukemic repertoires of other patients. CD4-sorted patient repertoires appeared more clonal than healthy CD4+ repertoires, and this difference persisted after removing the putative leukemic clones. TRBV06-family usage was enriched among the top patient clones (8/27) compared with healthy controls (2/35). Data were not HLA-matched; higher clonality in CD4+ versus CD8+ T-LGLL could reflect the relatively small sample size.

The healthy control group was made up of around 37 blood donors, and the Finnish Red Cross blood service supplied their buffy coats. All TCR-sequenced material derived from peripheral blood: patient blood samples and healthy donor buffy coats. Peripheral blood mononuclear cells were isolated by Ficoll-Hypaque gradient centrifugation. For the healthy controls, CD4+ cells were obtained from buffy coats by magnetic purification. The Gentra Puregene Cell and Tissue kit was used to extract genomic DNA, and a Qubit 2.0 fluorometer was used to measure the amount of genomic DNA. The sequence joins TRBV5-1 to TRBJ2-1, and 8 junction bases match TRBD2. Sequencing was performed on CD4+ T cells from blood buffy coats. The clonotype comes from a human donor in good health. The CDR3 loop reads CASSPRSGRNEQFF. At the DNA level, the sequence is TGCGCCAGCAGCCCCCGCAGCGGGAGAAATGAGCAGTTCTTC.